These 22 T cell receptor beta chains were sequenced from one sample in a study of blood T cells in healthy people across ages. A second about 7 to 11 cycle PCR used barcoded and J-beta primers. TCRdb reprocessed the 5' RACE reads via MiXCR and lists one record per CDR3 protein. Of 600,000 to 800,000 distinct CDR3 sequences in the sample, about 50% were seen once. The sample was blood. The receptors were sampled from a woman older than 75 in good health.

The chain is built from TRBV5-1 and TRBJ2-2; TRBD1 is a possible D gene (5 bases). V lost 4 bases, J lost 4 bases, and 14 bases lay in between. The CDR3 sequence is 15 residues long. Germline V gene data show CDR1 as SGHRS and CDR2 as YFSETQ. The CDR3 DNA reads TGCGCCAGCAGCCTGAACAGGAGCCCCACCGGGGAGCTGTTTTTT. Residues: CASSLNRSPTGELFF. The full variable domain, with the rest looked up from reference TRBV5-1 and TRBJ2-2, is KAGVTQTPRYLIKTRGQQVTLSCSPISGHRSVSWYQQTPGQGLQFLFEYFSETQRNKGNFPGRFSGRQFSNSRSEMNVSTLELGDSALYLCASSLNRSPTGELFFGEGSRLTVL.

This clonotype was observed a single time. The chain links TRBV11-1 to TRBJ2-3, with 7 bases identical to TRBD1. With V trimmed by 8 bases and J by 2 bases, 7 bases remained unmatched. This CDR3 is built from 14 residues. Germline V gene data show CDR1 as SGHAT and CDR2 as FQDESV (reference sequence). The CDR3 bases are TGTGCCAGCCGCCGGGACAGAAACACAGATACGCAGTATTTT. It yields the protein CASRRDRNTDTQYF. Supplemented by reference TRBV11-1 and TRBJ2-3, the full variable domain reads EAEVAQSPRYKITEKSQAVAFWCDPISGHATLYWYRQILGQGPELLVQFQDESVVDDSQLPKDRFSAERLKGVDSTLKIQPAELGDSAMYLCASRRDRNTDTQYFGPGTRLTVL.

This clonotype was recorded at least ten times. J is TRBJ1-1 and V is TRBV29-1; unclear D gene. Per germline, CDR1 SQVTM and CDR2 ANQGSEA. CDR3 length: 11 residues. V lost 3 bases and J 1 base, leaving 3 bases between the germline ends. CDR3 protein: CSVEENTEAFF. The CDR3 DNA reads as TGCAGCGTTGAGGAGAACACTGAAGCTTTCTTT. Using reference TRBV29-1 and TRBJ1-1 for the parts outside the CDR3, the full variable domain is SAVISQKPSRDICQRGTSLTIQCQVDSQVTMMFWYRQQPGQSLTLIATANQGSEATYESGFVIDKFPISRPNLTFSTLTVSNMSPEDSSIYLCSVEENTEAFFGQGTRLTVV.

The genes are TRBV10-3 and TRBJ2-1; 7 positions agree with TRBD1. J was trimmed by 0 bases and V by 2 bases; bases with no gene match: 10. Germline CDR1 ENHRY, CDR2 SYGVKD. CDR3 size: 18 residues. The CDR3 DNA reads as TGTGCCATCAGTGAGACAGGGGCTCAAGTTACCTCCTACAATGAGCAGTTCTTC. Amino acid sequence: CAISETGAQVTSYNEQFF.

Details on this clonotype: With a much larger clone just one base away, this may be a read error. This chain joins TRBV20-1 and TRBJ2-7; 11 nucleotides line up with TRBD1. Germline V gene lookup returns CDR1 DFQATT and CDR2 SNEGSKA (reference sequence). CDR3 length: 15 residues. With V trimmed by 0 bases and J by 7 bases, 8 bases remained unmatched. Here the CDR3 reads CSARDRTGGSDEQYF. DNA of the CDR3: TGCAGTGCTAGAGACAGGACAGGGGGCTCGGATGAGCAGTACTTC.

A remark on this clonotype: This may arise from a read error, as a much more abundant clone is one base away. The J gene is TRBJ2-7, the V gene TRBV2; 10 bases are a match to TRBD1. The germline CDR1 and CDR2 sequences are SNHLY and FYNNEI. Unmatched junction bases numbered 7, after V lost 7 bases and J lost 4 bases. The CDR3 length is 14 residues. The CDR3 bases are TGTGCCAGCATTCCGACAGGGGGCAGTTACGAGCAGTACTTC. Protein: CASIPTGGSYEQYF. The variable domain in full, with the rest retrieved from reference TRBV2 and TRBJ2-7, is EPEVTQTPSHQVTQMGQEVILRCVPISNHLYFYWYRQILGQKVEFLVSFYNNEISEKSEIFDDQFSVERPDGSNFTLKIRSTKLEDSAMYFCASIPTGGSYEQYFGPGTRLTVT.

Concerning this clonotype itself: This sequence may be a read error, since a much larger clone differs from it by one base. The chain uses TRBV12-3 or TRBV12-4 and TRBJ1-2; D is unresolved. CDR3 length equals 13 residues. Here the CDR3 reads CASSLGQLYDYTF. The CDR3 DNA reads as TGTGCCAGCAGTTTAGGGCAGCTTTATGACTACACCTTC.

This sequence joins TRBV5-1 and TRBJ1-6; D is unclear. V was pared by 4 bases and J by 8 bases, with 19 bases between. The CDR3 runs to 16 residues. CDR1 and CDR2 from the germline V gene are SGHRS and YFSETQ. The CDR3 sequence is CASSPLAAPGDSPLHF. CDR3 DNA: TGCGCCAGCAGCCCTTTAGCAGCCCCCGGGGATTCACCCCTCCACTTT.

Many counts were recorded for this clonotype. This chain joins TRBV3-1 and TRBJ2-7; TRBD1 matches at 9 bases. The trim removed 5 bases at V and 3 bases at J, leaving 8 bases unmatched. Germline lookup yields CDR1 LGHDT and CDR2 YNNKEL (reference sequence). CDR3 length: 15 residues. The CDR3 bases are TGTGCCAGCAGCTTACAGGGGGCGAGGCTCTACGAGCAGTACTTC. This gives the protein CASSLQGARLYEQYF.

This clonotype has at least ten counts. The CDR3 loop reads CSARDTSGKNIQYF. The CDR3 region has the DNA TGCAGTGCTAGAGATACTAGCGGAAAAAACATTCAGTACTTC. The chain links TRBV20-1 to TRBJ2-4; TRBD2 aligns across 8 bases. The trim removed 0 bases at V and 4 bases at J, leaving 2 bases unmatched. The CDR3 is made up of 14 amino acids. CDR1 DFQATT and CDR2 SNEGSKA come from the germline V gene (reference sequence).

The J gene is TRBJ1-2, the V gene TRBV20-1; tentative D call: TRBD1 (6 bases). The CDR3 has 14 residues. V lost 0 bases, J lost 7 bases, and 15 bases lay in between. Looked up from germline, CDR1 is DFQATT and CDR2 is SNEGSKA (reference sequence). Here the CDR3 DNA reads TGCAGTGCTAGAGATATCAGGGGACCTCCTGGCTACACCTTC. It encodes CSARDIRGPPGYTF.

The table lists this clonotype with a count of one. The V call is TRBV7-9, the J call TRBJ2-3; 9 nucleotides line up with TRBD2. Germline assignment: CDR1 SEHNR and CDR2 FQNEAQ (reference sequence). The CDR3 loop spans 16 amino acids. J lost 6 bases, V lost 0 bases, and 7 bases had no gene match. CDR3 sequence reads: CASSLASGLAVDTQYF. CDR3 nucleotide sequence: TGTGCCAGCAGCTTAGCTTCGGGACTAGCTGTCGATACGCAGTATTTT.

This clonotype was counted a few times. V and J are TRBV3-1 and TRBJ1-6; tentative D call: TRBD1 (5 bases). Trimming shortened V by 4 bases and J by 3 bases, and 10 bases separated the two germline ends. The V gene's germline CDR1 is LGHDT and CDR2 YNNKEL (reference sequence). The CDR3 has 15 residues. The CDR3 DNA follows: TGTGCCAGCAGCCTTGGGACCGACTATAATTCACCCCTCCACTTT. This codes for CASSLGTDYNSPLHF.

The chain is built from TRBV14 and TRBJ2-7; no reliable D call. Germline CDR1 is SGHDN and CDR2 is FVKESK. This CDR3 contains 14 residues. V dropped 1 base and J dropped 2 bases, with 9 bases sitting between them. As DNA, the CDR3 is TGTGCCAGCAGCCAAGGATATGTTACCTACGAGCAGTACTTC. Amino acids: CASSQGYVTYEQYF.

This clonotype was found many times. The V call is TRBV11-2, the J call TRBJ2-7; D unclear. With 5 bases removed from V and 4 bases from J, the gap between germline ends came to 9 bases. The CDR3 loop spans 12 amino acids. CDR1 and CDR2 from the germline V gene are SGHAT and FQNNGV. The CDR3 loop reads CASSPRPYEQYF. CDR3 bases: TGTGCCAGCAGCCCTAGACCGTACGAGCAGTACTTC.

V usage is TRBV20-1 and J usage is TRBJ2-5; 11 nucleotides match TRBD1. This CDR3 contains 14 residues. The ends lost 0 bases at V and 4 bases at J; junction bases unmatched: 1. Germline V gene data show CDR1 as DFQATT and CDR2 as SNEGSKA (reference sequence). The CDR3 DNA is TGCAGTGCTAGAGATGGACAGGGGGCAGAGACCCAGTACTTC. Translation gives CSARDGQGAETQYF.

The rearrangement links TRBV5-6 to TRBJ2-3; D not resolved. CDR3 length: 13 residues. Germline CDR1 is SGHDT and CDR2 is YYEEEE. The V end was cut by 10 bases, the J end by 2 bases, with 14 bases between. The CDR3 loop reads CAGTQWDTDTQYF. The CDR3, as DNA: TGTGCCGGCACCCAATGGGACACAGATACGCAGTATTTT. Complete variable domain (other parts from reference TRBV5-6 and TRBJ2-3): DAGVTQSPTHLIKTRGQQVTLRCSPKSGHDTVSWYQQALGQGPQFIFQYYEEEERQRGNFPDRFSGHQFPNYSSELNVNALLLGDSALYLCAGTQWDTDTQYFGPGTRLTVL.

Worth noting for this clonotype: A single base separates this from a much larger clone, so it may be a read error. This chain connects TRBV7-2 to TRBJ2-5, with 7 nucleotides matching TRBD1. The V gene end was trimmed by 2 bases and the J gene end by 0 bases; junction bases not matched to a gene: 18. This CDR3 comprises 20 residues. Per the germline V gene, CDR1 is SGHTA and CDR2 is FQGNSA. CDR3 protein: CASSLRLGAGGGPNQETQYF. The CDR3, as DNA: TGTGCCAGCAGCTTACGGTTAGGGGCAGGGGGTGGCCCTAACCAAGAGACCCAGTACTTC.

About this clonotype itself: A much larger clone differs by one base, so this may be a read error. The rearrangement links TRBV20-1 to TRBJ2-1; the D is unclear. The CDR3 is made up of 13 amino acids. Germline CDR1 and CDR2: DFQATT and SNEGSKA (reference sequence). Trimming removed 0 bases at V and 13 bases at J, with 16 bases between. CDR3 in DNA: TGCAGTGCTAGAGATCTCGAGCAAGAGACCCAGTTCTTC. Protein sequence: CSARDLEQETQFF.

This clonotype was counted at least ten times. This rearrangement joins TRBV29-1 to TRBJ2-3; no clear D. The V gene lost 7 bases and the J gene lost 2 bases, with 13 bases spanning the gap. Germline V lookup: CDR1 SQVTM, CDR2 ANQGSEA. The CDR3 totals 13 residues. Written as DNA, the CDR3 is TGCAGCGGACGCCGAGAATTCACAGATACGCAGTATTTT. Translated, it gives CSGRREFTDTQYF.

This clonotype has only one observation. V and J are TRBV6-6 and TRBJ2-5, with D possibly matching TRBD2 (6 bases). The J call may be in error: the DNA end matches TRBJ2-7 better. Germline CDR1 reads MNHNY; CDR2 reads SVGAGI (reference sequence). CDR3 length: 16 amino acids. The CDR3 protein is CASSHNSGGAVNEQYF. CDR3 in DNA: TGTGCCAGCAGTCACAATAGCGGAGGGGCCGTCAACGAGCAGTACTTC.

The CDR3 reads CASRVWYAGGSSYNEQYF. Here the CDR3 DNA reads TGCGCCAGCAGAGTCTGGTATGCGGGAGGGAGCTCCTACAATGAGCAGTACTTC. The chain combines TRBV5-1 with TRBJ2-1; 9 bases fit TRBD2. TRBJ2-7 matches the DNA end more closely, so the J call is doubtful. CDR3 length: 18 residues. Germline assignment: CDR1 SGHRS and CDR2 YFSETQ.